This TCR beta chain was observed in a study of T cell repertoires in cytomegalovirus infection. Study background: CMV infection together with matching HLA type was indicated by public TCR beta signatures. Overall study findings and caveats: Dominant in the ex vivo response were TCR beta clonotypes restricted by HLA-C and specific for CMV. Frequencies of public TCR beta families were cumulated, and this identified carriers of CMV plus the relevant HLA.

This clonotype was counted at least ten times. Its target is unknown. Via MiXCR, TCRdb re-called the reads, giving one row per CDR3 protein. The table has fewer than 350,000 distinct CDR3 sequences, 17% seen once; the top ten hold approximately 12%. The clonotype was recovered from a human donor in good health (CMV status not recorded). Some clones in this sample may be carry-over from other donors' samples. Sequencing input: PBMCs.

The CDR3 loop is CASSLGRQYYNEQFF. Written as DNA, the CDR3 is TGTGCCAGCAGTTTAGGGCGACAGTATTACAATGAGCAGTTCTTC. V gene TRBV12-3 or TRBV12-4 combines with J gene TRBJ2-1; TRBD1 is a possible D gene (5 bases). The V end was cut by 1 base, the J end by 4 bases, with 11 bases between. This CDR3 region has 15 residues.